What follows are 30 T cell receptor beta chains derived from one specimen sequenced in a study of T-cell memory formation after mild COVID-19. TCRdb called the 5' RACE reads again in MiXCR, with one record for every CDR3 protein. Of fewer than 400,000 distinct CDR3 sequences in the sample, roughly 13% were seen once. Sequencing input: PBMCs or a T cell subset sorted from them (not recorded which). These receptors all come from a man aged 18 to 30 who had mild COVID-19 (a few samples of this study predate the infection). Cell type and time point are not known.

About this clonotype: A clone one base away is much larger, so this may be a read error. The rearrangement links TRBV6-6 to TRBJ2-7, with 12 bases that match TRBD2. This CDR3 contains 16 residues. Germline V gene sequence: CDR1 MNHNY, CDR2 SVGAGI (reference sequence). After removal of 2 bases from V and 7 bases from J, the junction contained 9 bases not matched to a gene. The CDR3 region is CASSYTSLAGGPEQYF. The CDR3 nucleotides are TGTGCCAGCAGTTACACATCGCTAGCGGGGGGGCCAGAGCAGTACTTC.

CDR3 sequence reads: CASSPSLGGHYGYTF. In DNA form, the CDR3 reads TGCGCCAGCAGCCCCTCCCTAGGGGGCCACTATGGCTACACCTTC. The chain employs TRBV5-1 and TRBJ1-2, with 7 bases matching TRBD1. With V trimmed by 4 bases and J by 3 bases, 9 bases remained unmatched. The length of the CDR3 is 15 residues. The germline V gene has CDR1 SGHRS and CDR2 YFSETQ.

Only a few counts were recorded for this clonotype. The genes are TRBV27 and TRBJ2-7, with D possibly being TRBD2 (5 bases). Germline V gene lookup returns CDR1 MNHEY and CDR2 SMNVEV (reference sequence). There are 13 residues in the CDR3. Trimming shortened V by 8 bases and J by 2 bases, and 13 bases separated the two germline ends. CDR3 sequence reads: CASGRGLAYEQYF. The CDR3 DNA reads TGTGCCAGCGGCCGAGGGTTGGCCTACGAGCAGTACTTC.

There are a few counts of this clonotype. CDR3 coding DNA: TGTGCCAGCAGCAGGACAGGGGTGCAACAAGAGACCCAGTACTTC. Protein product: CASSRTGVQQETQYF. This chain joins TRBV12-3 or TRBV12-4 and TRBJ2-5; 9 positions agree with TRBD1. J lost 2 bases, V lost 6 bases, and 7 bases had no gene match. The CDR3 runs to 15 residues.

In its sample, this clonotype was seen a few times. This chain uses TRBV4-3 with TRBJ2-5; 8 bases align to TRBD1. Per germline, CDR1 LGHNA and CDR2 YSLEER. The J segment lost 3 bases and the V segment lost 8 bases, leaving 14 bases of the junction unmatched. This CDR3 spans 16 amino acids. The CDR3 is CASGLRLGQVEETQYF. CDR3 nucleotides: TGCGCCAGCGGTCTTCGCTTGGGACAGGTTGAAGAGACCCAGTACTTC.

This clonotype was counted ten times or more. The chain is built from TRBV6-2 or TRBV6-3 and TRBJ2-3; no clear D. The germline CDR1 and CDR2 sequences are MNHEY and SVGEGT. V was shortened by 7 bases and J by 1 base, with 9 bases between the two germline ends. The CDR3 runs 13 residues. The CDR3 nucleotides are TGTGCCAGCACCTACTGGGGCACAGATACGCAGTATTTT. This sequence encodes CASTYWGTDTQYF.

The rearrangement links TRBV6-5 to TRBJ1-1, with 7 bases lining up with TRBD1. Germline trimming cut 0 bases from V and 6 bases from J; bases unmatched to any gene: 10. The CDR3 loop spans 16 amino acids. Germline V CDR1 and CDR2: MNHEY, SVGAGI. In DNA, the CDR3 is TGTGCCAGCAGTTACTCGACGGGAGTACAGGGGTCTGAAGCTTTCTTT. Translating gives CASSYSTGVQGSEAFF.

This clonotype was seen more than once but under ten times. The chain couples TRBV12-3 or TRBV12-4 to TRBJ2-5; D gene uncertain. Between the trimmed V and J ends, which lost 3 bases and 4 bases, there was a span of 12 bases. The CDR3 is 14 residues long. The CDR3 loop is CASSFNPTRETQYF. The CDR3 bases are TGTGCCAGCAGTTTTAACCCGACGCGAGAGACCCAGTACTTC.

This clonotype was observed many times. The chain combines TRBV6-5 with TRBJ2-2, with TRBD1 matching 7 bases. This CDR3 contains 14 residues. Trimming removed 7 bases from V and 4 bases from J; junction bases left unmatched: 6. Germline lookup yields CDR1 MNHEY and CDR2 SVGAGI. For the CDR3, the DNA is TGTGCCAGCACCCTCAACAGGGGCACCGGGGAGCTGTTTTTT. It codes for CASTLNRGTGELFF.

This clonotype was observed a handful of times. The chain couples TRBV10-3 to TRBJ2-7; unclear D gene. CDR1 and CDR2 from the germline V gene are ENHRY and SYGVKD. This CDR3 has 14 amino acids. V was trimmed by 3 bases and J by 2 bases, leaving 11 bases between them. CDR3 sequence reads: CAISDADGTYEQYV. In nucleotides, the CDR3 is TGTGCCATCAGTGATGCGGACGGAACCTACGAGCAGTACGTC.

In this sample, this clonotype turned up many times. The chain combines TRBV4-3 with TRBJ1-5; D call uncertain. The CDR3 has 15 amino acids. CDR1 is LGHNA, CDR2 YSLEER, per germline. Trimming pared 0 bases from V and 7 bases from J, leaving 13 bases between. CDR3 coding DNA: TGCGCCAGCAGCCAAGACGTGGGTTCGGGGCAGCCCCAGCATTTT. Protein sequence: CASSQDVGSGQPQHF.

The rearrangement uses TRBV12-3 or TRBV12-4 and TRBJ1-2; D might be TRBD1 (5 bases). The CDR3 is 16 residues long. V was trimmed by 3 bases and J by 2 bases, leaving 16 bases between them. The chain's CDR3 is CASSFIPGTGNYGYTF. The DNA for the CDR3 is TGTGCCAGCAGTTTCATACCAGGGACGGGCAACTATGGCTACACCTTC.

This clonotype came up a few times. The genes are TRBV6-5 and TRBJ2-7, with D possibly matching TRBD2 (5 bases). The germline V gene encodes CDR1 MNHEY and CDR2 SVGAGI. Between the trimmed V and J ends, which lost 7 bases and 2 bases, there was a span of 12 bases. CDR3 size: 13 residues. CDR3 DNA: TGTGCCAGCAAAAACGGGATCGCCTACGAGCAGTACTTC. The encoded protein is CASKNGIAYEQYF.

The rearrangement joins TRBV5-1 to TRBJ2-3; TRBD2 is a possible D gene (7 bases). CDR3 length: 13 amino acids. Germline V gene data show CDR1 as SGHRS and CDR2 as YFSETQ. Trimming removed 9 bases at V and 3 bases at J, with 14 bases between. DNA of the CDR3: TGCGCCACCGAGGGGGAGGGGACAGATACGCAGTATTTT. Protein product: CATEGEGTDTQYF.

This clonotype was counted at least ten times. V gene TRBV3-1 combines with J gene TRBJ2-1, with 8 bases matching TRBD2. J was trimmed by 8 bases and V by 3 bases; bases with no gene match: 12. This CDR3 is built from 16 residues. Germline CDR1 reads LGHDT; CDR2 reads YNNKEL (reference sequence). DNA for the CDR3: TGTGCCAGCAGCCAGGGGAAGGGACTAGTTTTCCATGAGCAGTTCTTC. The encoded protein is CASSQGKGLVFHEQFF.

The sample holds a few counts of this clonotype. The chain combines TRBV6-6 with TRBJ1-6; unclear D gene. Germline values: CDR1 MNHNY, CDR2 SVGAGI (reference sequence). Trimming removed 5 bases from V and 13 bases from J, with 9 bases in between. The CDR3 sequence is 11 residues long. CDR3 in amino acids: CASSTSSPLHF. DNA of the CDR3: TGTGCCAGCAGTACCTCCTCGCCCCTCCACTTT.

This chain links TRBV5-6 with TRBJ2-7; D perhaps matches TRBD2 (5 bases). The CDR3 is 13 residues long. V was shortened by 1 base and J by 11 bases, with 16 bases between the two germline ends. Germline V CDR1 and CDR2: SGHDT, YYEEEE. The CDR3 sequence: CASSLTGVDSEYV. The CDR3 nucleotides are TGTGCCAGCAGCTTGACCGGGGTCGATTCGGAGTACGTC.

The chain couples TRBV29-1 to TRBJ2-1; 10 bases are a match to TRBD1. V lost 7 bases, J lost 10 bases, and 10 bases stayed unmatched. CDR1 is SQVTM, CDR2 ANQGSEA, per germline. The CDR3 length is 13 residues. CDR3 nucleotides: TGCAGCGGGGACAGGGGAACGAGAAGGGAGCAGTTCTTC. This encodes CSGDRGTRREQFF.

There are many counts of this clonotype. The rearrangement uses TRBV7-2 and TRBJ1-5; D possibly corresponds to TRBD1 (6 bases). Deletions cut 1 base from V and 1 base from J, with 11 bases between. The germline CDR1 and CDR2 sequences are SGHTA and FQGNSA. The CDR3 is made up of 16 amino acids. DNA for the CDR3: TGTGCCAGCAGCTTAGGTGGGGGGCGAAGCAATCAGCCCCAGCATTTT. Encoded protein: CASSLGGGRSNQPQHF.

This chain joins TRBV2 and TRBJ2-7, with D maybe TRBD1 (6 bases). There are 13 residues in the CDR3. With 5 bases removed from V and 3 bases from J, the gap between germline ends came to 11 bases. Germline V gene lookup returns CDR1 SNHLY and CDR2 FYNNEI. CDR3 in amino acids: CASSTRGVYEQYF. The CDR3, as DNA: TGTGCCAGCAGTACCAGGGGTGTCTACGAGCAGTACTTC. Based on the CDR3 plus reference TRBV2 and TRBJ2-7, the full variable domain is EPEVTQTPSHQVTQMGQEVILRCVPISNHLYFYWYRQILGQKVEFLVSFYNNEISEKSEIFDDQFSVERPDGSNFTLKIRSTKLEDSAMYFCASSTRGVYEQYFGPGTRLTVT.

The rearrangement joins TRBV3-1 to TRBJ2-7; the D gene is possibly TRBD1 (5 bases). CDR1 is LGHDT, CDR2 YNNKEL, per germline (reference sequence). Trimming shortened V by 7 bases and J by 5 bases, and 18 bases separated the two germline ends. The CDR3 totals 14 residues. The CDR3 reads CASTGARENDEQYF. The CDR3 coding sequence is TGTGCCAGCACCGGCGCCAGGGAAAACGACGAGCAGTACTTC.

The chain carries TRBV6-2 or TRBV6-3 and TRBJ1-1; D gene ambiguous. Germline-derived CDR1 and CDR2 are MNHEY and SVGEGT. The CDR3 runs to 12 residues. Deletions cut 7 bases from V and 11 bases from J, with 17 bases between. CDR3 protein: CASTPERGPAFF. DNA of the CDR3: TGTGCCAGCACCCCCGAGCGGGGTCCGGCTTTCTTT.

This clonotype has more than one count but fewer than ten. A clone one base away is much larger, so this may be a read error. The gene calls are TRBV7-9 and TRBJ2-7; no definite D call. This CDR3 comprises 12 residues. Trimming left V 1 base short and J 3 bases short, with 4 bases between. CDR1 and CDR2 from the germline V gene are SEHNR and FQNEAQ (reference sequence). In DNA, the CDR3 is TGTGCCAGCAGCTTAGTGGGCTACGAGCAGTACGTC. It encodes CASSLVGYEQYV.

This clonotype appeared many times. The chain carries TRBV9 and TRBJ1-3; D not resolved. This CDR3 spans 14 amino acids. Germline loops: CDR1 SGDLS, CDR2 YYNGEE. The ends were cut back, 0 bases at V and 0 bases at J, with 4 bases in the middle. Here the CDR3 reads CASSVASSGNTIYF. The CDR3 bases are TGTGCCAGCAGCGTAGCGAGCTCTGGAAACACCATATATTTT. Combining the CDR3 with reference TRBV9 and TRBJ1-3 gives the whole variable domain DSGVTQTPKHLITATGQRVTLRCSPRSGDLSVYWYQQSLDQGLQFLIQYYNGEERAKGNILERFSAQQFPDLHSELNLSSLELGDSALYFCASSVASSGNTIYFGEGSWLTVV.

This clonotype has just a few counts. The chain couples TRBV20-1 to TRBJ2-7; D is unclear. The V end was cut by 1 base, the J end by 0 bases, with 13 bases between. CDR1 is DFQATT and CDR2 is SNEGSKA in the germline V gene (reference sequence). The CDR3 sequence is 15 residues long. The CDR3 loop reads CSARVFRANSYEQYF. In DNA form, the CDR3 reads TGCAGTGCTAGAGTATTTAGGGCCAACTCCTACGAGCAGTACTTC.

There are a few counts of this clonotype. The gene calls are TRBV27 and TRBJ1-4; possibly TRBD1 for D (6 bases). Trimming took 3 bases from V and 7 from J, leaving 9 bases between them. Looked up from germline, CDR1 is MNHEY and CDR2 is SMNVEV (reference sequence). The CDR3 loop spans 13 amino acids. The CDR3 here is CASSFRGGEKLFF. DNA for the CDR3: TGTGCCAGCAGTTTTCGAGGGGGTGAAAAACTGTTTTTT.

This clonotype was counted many times. The chain joins TRBV7-6 to TRBJ2-3; the D gene is possibly TRBD2 (6 bases). The CDR3 runs to 15 residues. Germline V lookup: CDR1 SGHVS, CDR2 FNYEAQ. V lost 4 bases and J lost 4, with 15 bases in between. In DNA form, the CDR3 reads TGTGCCAGCAGCTCCCCTCGACTAGACTCAGATACGCAGTATTTT. Residues: CASSSPRLDSDTQYF.

The chain is built from TRBV27 and TRBJ1-6, with TRBD1 as a possible D gene (6 bases). Trimming stripped 5 bases from V and 5 bases from J, with 13 bases between. CDR1 MNHEY and CDR2 SMNVEV come from the germline V gene (reference sequence). The CDR3 consists of 15 residues. The DNA for the CDR3 is TGTGCCAGCAGTCCACGGACAGTCAATAATTCACCCCTCCACTTT. As protein: CASSPRTVNNSPLHF.

This clonotype was recorded a few times. This sequence joins TRBV4-3 and TRBJ2-1, with 14 bases lining up with TRBD2. Germline lookup yields CDR1 LGHNA and CDR2 YSLEER. The length of the CDR3 is 20 residues. Losses at the gene ends were 6 bases for V and 6 bases for J; bases not matched to a gene: 19. CDR3 sequence (DNA): TGCGCCAGCAGATTCCGACTAGCGGGGGGGCCTGAAGCGACACCCAATGAGCAGTTCTTC. This gives the protein CASRFRLAGGPEATPNEQFF.

The V gene is TRBV7-2, the J gene TRBJ2-7, with 9 bases lining up with TRBD2. J was trimmed by 4 bases and V by 1 base; bases with no gene match: 5. Germline assignment: CDR1 SGHTA and CDR2 FQGNSA. The CDR3 is made up of 15 amino acids. CDR3 protein: CASSLVASGGYEQYV. The CDR3 DNA reads as TGTGCCAGCAGCTTAGTTGCCAGCGGGGGGTACGAGCAGTACGTC.